This T cell receptor (beta chain) was identified in a study of CD8 T cells in ankylosing spondylitis. A quantitative 5'-RACE method, one with molecular barcodes, was used to make TCR beta libraries. TCRdb re-called the 5' RACE reads with MiXCR, one entry per CDR3 protein. The table includes fewer than 130,000 distinct CDR3 sequences, around 24% detected once. This clonotype was counted only a few times. Its target is unknown. The trim removed 4 bases at V and 4 bases at J, leaving 13 bases unmatched. In germline, CDR1 is SGHNT, CDR2 YYREEE (reference sequence). The length of the CDR3 is 17 residues. General study results and limits: Disease-linked clones proved CD8+ and comparatively uncommon in peripheral blood. In ankylosing spondylitis patients, matched synovial fluid reportedly showed significant enrichment of disease-linked clones.

This clonotype was obtained from a male donor with ankylosing spondylitis. V gene TRBV5-4 combines with J gene TRBJ2-1, with TRBD2 identical over 8 bases. Material for sequencing was synovial fluid, either unsorted or a sorted T cell fraction (not recorded which). The CDR3 coding sequence is TGTGCCAGCAGCCCCAAACTCACTAGCGGCTCTTACAATGAGCAGTTCTTC. It yields the protein CASSPKLTSGSYNEQFF.